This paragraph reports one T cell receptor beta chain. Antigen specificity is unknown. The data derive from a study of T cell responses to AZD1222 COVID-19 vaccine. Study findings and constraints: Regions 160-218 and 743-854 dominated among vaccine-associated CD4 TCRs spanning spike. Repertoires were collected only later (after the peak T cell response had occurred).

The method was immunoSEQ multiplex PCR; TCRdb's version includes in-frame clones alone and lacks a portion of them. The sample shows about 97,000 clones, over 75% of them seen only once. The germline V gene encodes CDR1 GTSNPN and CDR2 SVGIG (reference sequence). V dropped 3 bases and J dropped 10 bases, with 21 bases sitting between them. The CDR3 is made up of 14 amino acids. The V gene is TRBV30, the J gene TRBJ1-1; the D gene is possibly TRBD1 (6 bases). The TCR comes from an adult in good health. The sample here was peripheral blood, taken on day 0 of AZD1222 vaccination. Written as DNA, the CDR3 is TGTGCCTGGAGCAACCTGGACAGCCCTTGGGGAGCTTTCTTT. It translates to CAWSNLDSPWGAFF.